What follows are 23 T cell receptor beta chains derived from one specimen sequenced in a study of siplizumab effects on memory and regulatory T cells. Produced via immunoSEQ multiplex PCR; TCRdb's table is partial and in-frame only. The sample lists 95,000 to 130,000 clones; approximately 94% were seen once. Sample: non-Treg CD4+ T cells sorted from blood. These receptors came from a human donor in good health.

This clone was counted a few times. This chain connects TRBV11-2 to TRBJ1-5; D is ambiguous. V was cut by 3 bases and J by 5 bases, with 8 bases left in between. The CDR3 is 13 amino acids. Germline CDR1 and CDR2: SGHAT and FQNNGV. The CDR3 sequence is CASSLSNDQPQHF. CDR3 sequence (DNA): TGTGCCAGCAGCTTGAGCAACGATCAGCCCCAGCATTTT.

V gene TRBV5-1 combines with J gene TRBJ2-7; maybe TRBD1 (6 bases). Looked up from germline, CDR1 is SGHRS and CDR2 is YFSETQ. The CDR3 loop spans 12 amino acids. V lost 2 bases and J lost 6, with 9 bases in between. The CDR3: CASSLQGGEQYF. The CDR3, as DNA: TGCGCCAGCAGCTTACAGGGTGGCGAGCAGTACTTC.

The chain is built from TRBV29-1 and TRBJ1-2, with 10 bases matching TRBD1. Germline lookup yields CDR1 SQVTM and CDR2 ANQGSEA. With 6 bases clipped from V and 7 bases from J, the junction kept 8 bases outside the gene matches. This CDR3 comprises 13 residues. CDR3 residues: CSVRMTGGGGYTF. For the CDR3, the DNA is TGCAGCGTCAGGATGACAGGGGGCGGTGGCTACACCTTC.

The V and J genes are TRBV5-1 and TRBJ2-3; D is possibly TRBD1 (5 bases). This CDR3 has 13 amino acids. Trimming removed 6 bases from V and 5 bases from J, with 13 bases in between. The germline V gene encodes CDR1 SGHRS and CDR2 YFSETQ. CDR3 sequence: CASTQKQGDTQYF. The CDR3 bases are TGCGCCAGCACCCAGAAGCAGGGAGATACGCAGTATTTT.

Worth noting for this clone: The same CDR3 can be traced to other DNA sequences in this sample. The gene calls are TRBV5-1 and TRBJ1-1, with D perhaps TRBD1 (5 bases). CDR3 size: 14 residues. Germline CDR1 and CDR2: SGHRS and YFSETQ. Trimming took off 0 bases at V and 2 bases at J, with 8 bases between the two ends. In DNA form, the CDR3 reads TGCGCCAGCAGCTTGGGGGGCTTAAACACTGAAGCTTTCTTT. It encodes CASSLGGLNTEAFF.

The genes are TRBV10-3 and TRBJ2-4, with 13 bases matching TRBD2. The ends lost 4 bases at V and 6 bases at J; junction bases unmatched: 18. CDR1 is ENHRY and CDR2 is SYGVKD in the germline V gene. The CDR3 is 20 amino acids. DNA for the CDR3: TGTGCCATCAGTGGACCTTCGACTAGCGGGAGGCCCCACACCGGAAACATTCAGTACTTC. Translated, it gives CAISGPSTSGRPHTGNIQYF.

The chain is built from TRBV30 and TRBJ2-2; 11 bases match TRBD2. This CDR3 region has 16 residues. Trimming took 2 bases from V and 6 from J; bases not matched to a gene: 8. CDR1 GTSNPN and CDR2 SVGIG come from the germline V gene (reference sequence). CDR3 sequence: CAWSSSGRSKAGELFF. Written as DNA, the CDR3 is TGTGCCTGGAGTTCTAGCGGGAGGTCAAAGGCCGGGGAGCTGTTTTTT.

This clone was seen more than once but under ten times. J is TRBJ2-1 and V is TRBV5-8; no definite D call. V was trimmed by 0 bases and J by 2 bases, leaving 6 bases between them. The CDR3 length is 14 residues. Germline values: CDR1 SGHTS, CDR2 YDEGEE. The CDR3, as DNA: TGTGCCAGCAGCTTGGTTCAAACCTACAATGAGCAGTTCTTC. Translating it yields CASSLVQTYNEQFF.

The CDR3: CASSQTTGYYEQYF. CDR3 DNA: TGCGCCAGCAGCCAGACGACAGGTTACTACGAGCAGTACTTC. The gene calls are TRBV4-1 and TRBJ2-7; a weak D match, TRBD1 (6 bases). Germline V gene lookup returns CDR1 MGHRA and CDR2 YSYEKL. This CDR3 region has 14 residues. V was trimmed by 3 bases and J by 3 bases, leaving 12 bases between them.

This clone was recorded once. The chain has TRBV14 and TRBJ2-1, with D possibly matching TRBD1 (5 bases). V dropped 1 base and J dropped 6 bases, with 13 bases sitting between them. The CDR3 spans 15 residues. The germline gives CDR1 SGHDN, CDR2 FVKESK. The CDR3 DNA follows: TGTGCCAGCAGCCAAGGTCAGGGCTGGGGCAATGAGCAGTTCTTC. It encodes CASSQGQGWGNEQFF.

The chain recombines TRBV5-1 with TRBJ2-3, with TRBD1 identical over 7 bases. V trimming: 5 bases; J trimming: 1 base; junction bases outside the gene matches: 4. The germline gives CDR1 SGHRS, CDR2 YFSETQ. This CDR3 spans 14 amino acids. The CDR3 spells CASRRDRGTDTQYF. DNA of the CDR3: TGCGCCAGCAGGAGGGACAGAGGCACAGATACGCAGTATTTT.

The rearrangement joins TRBV18 to TRBJ2-5; D is perhaps TRBD2 (5 bases). The germline gives CDR1 KGHSH, CDR2 LQKENI. V lost 1 base and J 4 bases, leaving 10 bases between the germline ends. This CDR3 has 14 amino acids. In nucleotides, the CDR3 is TGTGCCAGCTCACCACGAGGGAACGGAGAGACCCAGTACTTC. Translating it yields CASSPRGNGETQYF.

The chain combines TRBV19 with TRBJ1-6; D unclear. V was pared by 3 bases and J by 7 bases, with 13 bases between. Germline-derived CDR1 and CDR2 are LNHDA and SQIVND (reference sequence). The CDR3 length is 15 residues. The CDR3 DNA sequence: TGTGCCAGTAGTATCGCCACTACGATCAATTCACCCCTCCACTTT. This sequence encodes CASSIATTINSPLHF.

J is TRBJ2-3 and V is TRBV5-4; weak D call: TRBD1 (5 bases). The germline V and J ends were trimmed by 1 base and 4 bases, with 7 bases remaining between them. Germline CDR1 reads SGHNT; CDR2 reads YYREEE (reference sequence). The CDR3 is made up of 13 amino acids. The CDR3 DNA reads as TGTGCCAGCAGCTTGACAGGCCCAGATACGCAGTATTTT. Amino acids: CASSLTGPDTQYF.

The chain carries TRBV27 and TRBJ1-2; 9 nucleotides line up with TRBD1. The CDR3 is 15 amino acids. Germline V lookup: CDR1 MNHEY, CDR2 SMNVEV (reference sequence). With 4 bases clipped from V and 8 bases from J, the junction kept 11 bases outside the gene matches. CDR3 bases: TGTGCCAGCAGTTCTCGGACAGGGGCTGGGGGAGGCTACACCTTC. Translating gives CASSSRTGAGGGYTF.

The chain uses TRBV11-3 and TRBJ2-4, with D perhaps TRBD2 (6 bases). CDR1 SGHNT and CDR2 YENEEA come from the germline V gene. The CDR3 covers 16 residues. The ends were cut back, 1 base at V and 2 bases at J, with 12 bases in the middle. The CDR3 region is CASSLGGTLSKNIQYF. The CDR3 nucleotides read TGTGCCAGCAGCTTAGGAGGGACTCTTTCCAAAAACATTCAGTACTTC.

On this clone: At one end, the junction sequence differs from germline, possibly due to a read error. The genes are TRBV7-7 and TRBJ1-4; D is perhaps TRBD1 (5 bases). Germline lookup yields CDR1 SSHAT and CDR2 FNYEAQ (reference sequence). The CDR3 is made up of 15 amino acids. The CDR3 protein is CASSPPSRDFEKLFF. The CDR3 DNA sequence: TGTGCTAGCAGCCCCCCCTCCAGGGATTTTGAAAAACTGTTTTTT.

This chain joins TRBV10-3 and TRBJ1-1; the D gene is possibly TRBD1 (6 bases). The V and J ends lost 10 bases and 4 bases respectively, with 19 bases between them. The CDR3 has 14 amino acids. Germline CDR1 is ENHRY and CDR2 is SYGVKD. The CDR3 spells CATDSGGEPTEAFF. For the CDR3, the DNA is TGTGCCACCGACAGCGGGGGCGAGCCCACTGAAGCTTTCTTT.

V usage is TRBV11-2 and J usage is TRBJ1-1; a possible D gene is TRBD1 (5 bases). The CDR3 loop spans 17 amino acids. With 5 bases removed from V and 0 bases from J, the gap between germline ends came to 19 bases. Germline V gives CDR1 SGHAT, CDR2 FQNNGV. CDR3 nucleotide sequence: TGTGCCAGCAGCCCGCCCCCCCAGGGCCTCATGAACACTGAAGCTTTCTTT. The encoded protein is CASSPPPQGLMNTEAFF.

The genes are TRBV27 and TRBJ1-2, with 7 bases that match TRBD1. Trimming cost V 2 bases and J 7 bases; bases outside gene matches: 13. The CDR3 is 16 residues long. Germline loops: CDR1 MNHEY, CDR2 SMNVEV (reference sequence). CDR3 DNA sequence: TGTGCCAGCAGTTTAGGACCTGGACAGGCATACAGTGGCTACACCTTC. Its protein is CASSLGPGQAYSGYTF.

This chain joins TRBV7-3 and TRBJ2-5; 11 bases match TRBD2. Germline V lookup: CDR1 SGHTA, CDR2 FQGTGA. CDR3 length: 15 residues. V lost 2 bases, J lost 5 bases, and 4 bases stayed unmatched. CDR3 in DNA: TGTGCCAGCAGCTTACTAGCGGGAGGAGGGGAGACCCAGTACTTC. It yields the protein CASSLLAGGGETQYF. Full variable domain (missing parts from reference TRBV7-3 and TRBJ2-5): GAGVSQTPSNKVTEKGKYVELRCDPISGHTALYWYRQSLGQGPEFLIYFQGTGAADDSGLPNDRFFAVRPEGSVSTLKIQRTERGDSAVYLCASSLLAGGGETQYFGPGTRLLVL.

This rearrangement joins TRBV15 to TRBJ1-3; D is perhaps TRBD1 (5 bases). CDR3 length equals 16 residues. Germline loops: CDR1 LNHNV, CDR2 YYDKDF (reference sequence). Trimming took off 2 bases at V and 4 bases at J, with 15 bases between the two ends. Here the CDR3 reads CATSRPSGGAGNTIYF. The CDR3 DNA reads as TGTGCCACCAGCAGACCCTCGGGGGGTGCCGGAAACACCATATATTTT.

This sequence joins TRBV18 and TRBJ2-7; the match to TRBD1 covers 9 bases. Germline V gene sequence: CDR1 KGHSH, CDR2 LQKENI. The junction had 6 bases not matched to a gene; V was cut back by 1 base and J by 5 bases. The CDR3 runs to 15 residues. This CDR3 is CASSPRGTGLHEQYF. For the CDR3, the DNA is TGTGCCAGCTCACCACGCGGGACAGGGCTTCACGAGCAGTACTTC.